The 16 T cell receptor beta chains below come from one sample, sequenced in a study of control samples from healthy donors and cancer patients. The method was immunoSEQ multiplex PCR; TCRdb's version includes in-frame clones alone and lacks a portion of them. The top ten clones hold 6% to 8% of a sample with 90,000 to 120,000 clones, just under 85% of them seen once. The sample taken for sequencing was blood. The origin of the receptors is a man younger than 35 in good health.

V and J are TRBV7-8 and TRBJ1-2, with D possibly TRBD1 on 6 matching bases. Trimming left V 2 bases short and J 4 bases short, with 17 bases between. The germline CDR1 and CDR2 sequences are SGHVS and FQNEAQ. CDR3 length: 16 amino acids. As DNA, the CDR3 is TGTGCCAGCAGCTTATTGGACAGCCGACCTACCTATGGCTACACCTTC. It codes for CASSLLDSRPTYGYTF. The full variable domain, rest sourced from reference TRBV7-8 and TRBJ1-2, is GAGVSQSPRYKVAKRGQDVALRCDPISGHVSLFWYQQALGQGPEFLTYFQNEAQLDKSGLPSDRFFAERPEGSVSTLKIQRTQQEDSAVYLCASSLLDSRPTYGYTFGSGTRLTVV.

The chain joins TRBV28 to TRBJ2-2, with D perhaps TRBD1 or TRBD2 (5 bases each). The V gene lost 2 bases and the J gene lost 7 bases, with 8 bases spanning the gap. This CDR3 is built from 13 residues. Germline V gives CDR1 MDHEN, CDR2 SYDVKM. CDR3 in DNA: TGTGCCAGCAGTTTAGGGGGAATCGGGGAGCTGTTTTTT. Translated, it gives CASSLGGIGELFF.

The chain carries TRBV2 and TRBJ1-5; 9 bases agree with TRBD1. Germline CDR1 and CDR2: SNHLY and FYNNEI. Trimming cost V 5 bases and J 2 bases; bases outside gene matches: 7. This CDR3 is built from 16 residues. In DNA, the CDR3 is TGTGCCAGCAGTTTCCCTCGGGACAGGGGCAATCAGCCCCAGCATTTT. The encoded protein is CASSFPRDRGNQPQHF.

The chain combines TRBV7-9 with TRBJ2-2, with 8 bases matching TRBD1. CDR1 SEHNR and CDR2 FQNEAQ come from the germline V gene (reference sequence). With V trimmed by 4 bases and J by 3 bases, 4 bases remained unmatched. The CDR3 loop spans 15 amino acids. The CDR3 region has the DNA TGTGCCAGCAGCTCGGACAGGGCGGACACCGGGGAGCTGTTTTTT. This codes for CASSSDRADTGELFF.

The chain carries TRBV6-2 or TRBV6-3 and TRBJ2-5; 9 bases are shared with TRBD1. The length of the CDR3 is 15 residues. V shed 0 bases, J shed 4 bases, and the junction held 3 bases outside the gene matches. CDR1 and CDR2 from the germline V gene are MNHEY and SVGEGT. Here the CDR3 reads CASSYSGQGRETQYF. CDR3 nucleotide sequence: TGTGCCAGCAGTTACTCGGGACAGGGCCGAGAGACCCAGTACTTC.

This clone was detected a few times. The V gene is TRBV28, the J gene TRBJ2-1, with 8 nucleotides matching TRBD1. The ends lost 9 bases at V and 2 bases at J; junction bases unmatched: 6. The CDR3 spans 14 residues. Germline assignment: CDR1 MDHEN and CDR2 SYDVKM. The CDR3 DNA reads as TGTGCCAGTTCACAGGGGGTTCCCTACAATGAGCAGTTCTTC. Protein product: CASSQGVPYNEQFF.

The chain combines TRBV7-8 with TRBJ2-7, with D hard to call. Germline CDR1 is SGHVS and CDR2 is FQNEAQ. Trimming stripped 3 bases from V and 6 bases from J, with 21 bases between. This CDR3 is built from 16 residues. The CDR3 spells CASSFSEPRAAAEQYF. In nucleotides, the CDR3 is TGTGCCAGCAGCTTCAGCGAACCCCGGGCAGCCGCCGAGCAGTACTTC.

The J gene is TRBJ1-2, the V gene TRBV5-1; TRBD1 matches at 11 bases. V lost 4 bases and J lost 13; bases outside the gene matches: 12. CDR3 length: 14 residues. CDR1 SGHRS and CDR2 YFSETQ come from the germline V gene. The CDR3 bases are TGCGCCAGCAGCCTCACCTCGGGACAGGGGGATTGCACCTTC. This encodes CASSLTSGQGDCTF. Based on the CDR3 plus reference TRBV5-1 and TRBJ1-2, the full variable domain is KAGVTQTPRYLIKTRGQQVTLSCSPISGHRSVSWYQQTPGQGLQFLFEYFSETQRNKGNFPGRFSGRQFSNSRSEMNVSTLELGDSALYLCASSLTSGQGDCTFGSGTRLTVV.

V is TRBV27 and J is TRBJ2-5, with 9 bases lining up with TRBD1. Germline trimming cut 2 bases from V and 2 bases from J; bases unmatched to any gene: 12. Per the germline V gene, CDR1 is MNHEY and CDR2 is SMNVEV (reference sequence). The CDR3 runs 18 residues. The CDR3 loop reads CASSLIHLDRGPQETQYF. The DNA for the CDR3 is TGTGCCAGCAGTTTAATCCACCTGGACAGGGGACCTCAAGAGACCCAGTACTTC.

This chain links TRBV25-1 with TRBJ1-5; 7 bases fit TRBD1. Per germline, CDR1 MGHDK and CDR2 SYGVNS. There are 15 residues in the CDR3. V trimming: 6 bases; J trimming: 4 bases; junction bases outside the gene matches: 9. CDR3 amino acids: CASSATGTTNQPQHF. The DNA for the CDR3 is TGTGCCAGCAGCGCGACAGGGACGACGAATCAGCCCCAGCATTTT.

There are a few counts of this clone. The V gene is TRBV5-1, the J gene TRBJ2-3; 9 bases fit TRBD2. Germline CDR1 reads SGHRS; CDR2 reads YFSETQ. J gave up 1 base and V 4 bases, and 4 bases lay outside the gene matches. This CDR3 comprises 15 residues. CDR3 in DNA: TGCGCCAGCAGCAAAGCGGGGGGAGGCACAGATACGCAGTATTTT. Translating it yields CASSKAGGGTDTQYF. The whole variable domain, remainder taken from reference TRBV5-1 and TRBJ2-3, is KAGVTQTPRYLIKTRGQQVTLSCSPISGHRSVSWYQQTPGQGLQFLFEYFSETQRNKGNFPGRFSGRQFSNSRSEMNVSTLELGDSALYLCASSKAGGGTDTQYFGPGTRLTVL.

The table lists this clone with a few counts. V usage is TRBV27 and J usage is TRBJ1-1; TRBD1 might be the D (5 bases). Germline CDR1 reads MNHEY; CDR2 reads SMNVEV (reference sequence). The CDR3 extends over 16 amino acids. Trimming took 3 bases from V and 7 from J, leaving 21 bases between them. CDR3 residues: CASSFSRGGSFREAFF. The DNA of the CDR3 is TGTGCCAGCAGTTTCTCTCGGGGGGGTTCTTTTCGTGAAGCTTTCTTT.

This clone was found once. The rearrangement joins TRBV5-3 to TRBJ2-7; TRBD1 agrees at 7 bases. TRBV5-3 is filed as an ORF, its function uncertain. The CDR3 has 13 amino acids. V gave up 3 bases and J gave up 1 base; unmatched junction bases: 1. CDR3 sequence reads: CARSWGQSYEQYV. The CDR3 coding sequence is TGTGCCAGAAGCTGGGGACAGTCCTACGAGCAGTACGTC.

The chain is built from TRBV5-1 and TRBJ2-6; 7 bases fit TRBD1. This CDR3 is 18 amino acids long. CDR1 is SGHRS and CDR2 is YFSETQ in the germline V gene. Trimming removed 4 bases from V and 1 base from J; junction bases left unmatched: 11. The CDR3 DNA is TGCGCCAGCAGCCATTGGGACAGACCTGGGTCTGGGGCCAACGTCCTGACTTTC. Protein product: CASSHWDRPGSGANVLTF.

This rearrangement joins TRBV11-2 to TRBJ1-5; 12 bases are shared with TRBD1. V shed 0 bases and J 7 bases; nucleotides not matched to a gene: 4. CDR1 is SGHAT and CDR2 is FQNNGV in the germline V gene. The CDR3 is 16 amino acids. The CDR3: CASSLEGQGAEQPQHF. DNA for the CDR3: TGTGCCAGCAGCTTAGAGGGACAGGGGGCGGAGCAGCCCCAGCATTTT. The whole variable domain, remainder taken from reference TRBV11-2 and TRBJ1-5, is EAGVAQSPRYKIIEKRQSVAFWCNPISGHATLYWYQQILGQGPKLLIQFQNNGVVDDSQLPKDRFSAERLKGVDSTLKIQPAKLEDSAVYLCASSLEGQGAEQPQHFGDGTRLSIL.

V gene TRBV6-5 combines with J gene TRBJ2-5; D may be TRBD1 (5 bases). Trimming removed 2 bases at V and 5 bases at J, with 12 bases between. Germline CDR1 and CDR2: MNHEY and SVGAGI. CDR3 length: 14 amino acids. As DNA, the CDR3 is TGTGCCAGCAGTTACCCAGGAGCAGGGGAGACCCAGTACTTC. Amino acids: CASSYPGAGETQYF.